The source of this T cell receptor (beta chain) is a study of monozygotic twins with cystic fibrosis. Libraries were prepared by immunoSEQ multiplex PCR; TCRdb keeps only in-frame clonotypes and omits some of them. The sample yields roughly 25,000 clones, about 96% seen once. This clone was found a few times. As yet, its antigen is unknown. The V gene end was trimmed by 2 bases and the J gene end by 7 bases; junction bases not matched to a gene: 8. Germline CDR1 is MNHNS and CDR2 is SASEGT. This CDR3 region has 15 residues. Notes on the study in general: Nucleotide-identical clonotype sharing was significantly higher within monozygotic CF twin pairs than between unrelated CF individuals.

The gene calls are TRBV6-1 and TRBJ2-7, with 10 bases that match TRBD2. The sequenced sample consisted of blood. The clonotype comes from a girl aged 2-10 years with cystic fibrosis. The chain's CDR3 is CASSEPAGGPWEQYF. In DNA form, the CDR3 reads TGTGCCAGCAGTGAACCAGCGGGAGGGCCATGGGAGCAGTACTTC.